The 14 T cell receptor beta chains listed next were all sequenced from one sample in a study of blood T cell repertoires in COVID-19. This table comes from immunoSEQ multiplex PCR, and its TCRdb copy is limited to in-frame clones, with some not included. Here the sample spans roughly 130,000 clones, about 92% being singletons. Sequences were obtained from peripheral blood. These receptors originate from a man in his sixties with COVID-19, enrolled during active disease.

The chain recombines TRBV18 with TRBJ2-1, with 11 positions matching TRBD1. From germline, CDR1 is KGHSH and CDR2 LQKENI. V shed 3 bases and J 9 bases; nucleotides not matched to a gene: 4. This CDR3 spans 14 amino acids. The CDR3 sequence is CASSPRTGGGEQFF. CDR3 bases: TGTGCCAGCTCACCGCGGACAGGGGGCGGTGAGCAGTTCTTC.

In nucleotides, the CDR3 is TGTGCCAGCAGCCGACCGGGACAGGAAACTAATGAAAAACTGTTTTTT. Protein product: CASSRPGQETNEKLFF. This chain connects TRBV28 to TRBJ1-4; 8 bases match TRBD1. The length of the CDR3 is 16 residues. Trimming cost V 6 bases and J 1 base; bases outside gene matches: 7. CDR1 is MDHEN, CDR2 SYDVKM, per germline.

The chain joins TRBV12-3 or TRBV12-4 to TRBJ1-2, with D possibly TRBD1 on 5 matching bases. CDR3 length: 13 residues. The V and J ends lost 7 bases and 7 bases respectively, with 16 bases between them. In nucleotides, the CDR3 is TGTGCCAGCAACCCAGGGATCATCAGTGGCTACACCTTC. Translating it yields CASNPGIISGYTF.

The rearrangement uses TRBV11-2 and TRBJ2-3, with D perhaps TRBD2 (5 bases). The CDR3 contains 14 residues. The germline V gene has CDR1 SGHAT and CDR2 FQNNGV. The V gene lost 0 bases and the J gene lost 2 bases, with 6 bases spanning the gap. CDR3: CASSLDRDTDTQYF. The CDR3 DNA reads as TGTGCCAGCAGCTTAGATCGGGACACAGATACGCAGTATTTT.

The gene calls are TRBV24-1 and TRBJ1-5, with TRBD1 matching 7 bases. Germline V gene data show CDR1 as KGHDR and CDR2 as SFDVKD. The CDR3 is made up of 14 amino acids. V lost 6 bases and J lost 3; bases outside the gene matches: 4. The CDR3 is CATSRTGSNQPQHF. CDR3 in DNA: TGTGCCACCAGTCGGACAGGATCCAATCAGCCCCAGCATTTT.

V usage is TRBV5-4 and J usage is TRBJ2-1; 7 bases map to TRBD2. Germline V gene data show CDR1 as SGHNT and CDR2 as YYREEE (reference sequence). The ends lost 2 bases at V and 0 bases at J; junction bases unmatched: 5. CDR3 size: 16 residues. This CDR3 reads CASSFASGTSYNEQFF. DNA for the CDR3: TGTGCCAGCAGCTTCGCAAGCGGGACCTCCTACAATGAGCAGTTCTTC.

The V gene is TRBV13, the J gene TRBJ2-1, with 7 bases identical to TRBD2. V lost 4 bases, J lost 3 bases, and 6 bases stayed unmatched. Looked up from germline, CDR1 is PRHDT and CDR2 is FYEKMQ (reference sequence). This CDR3 is built from 15 residues. Written as DNA, the CDR3 is TGTGCCAGCAGCTCCGGACTAGTAAGCTACAATGAGCAGTTCTTC. Encoded protein: CASSSGLVSYNEQFF.

V usage is TRBV28 and J usage is TRBJ1-3; TRBD1 aligns across 9 bases. J was trimmed by 4 bases and V by 6 bases; bases with no gene match: 4. Germline loops: CDR1 MDHEN, CDR2 SYDVKM. The CDR3 extends over 14 amino acids. CDR3 nucleotides: TGTGCCAGCAGACAGGGGGCGGTGGGAAACACCATATATTTT. Amino acid sequence: CASRQGAVGNTIYF.

The chain uses TRBV3-1 (or the pseudogene TRBV3-2) and TRBJ2-7, with a possible D match to TRBD1 (6 bases). CDR1 LGHDT and CDR2 YNNKEL come from the germline V gene (reference sequence). This CDR3 is built from 16 residues. Trimming pared 0 bases from V and 3 bases from J, leaving 15 bases between. DNA of the CDR3: TGTGCCAGCAGCCAAGATTGGGGCAGGGGTGGCTACGAGCAGTACTTC. Translated: CASSQDWGRGGYEQYF.

The chain combines TRBV5-4 with TRBJ1-6; a possible D gene is TRBD1 (6 bases). Trimming took 0 bases from V and 5 from J, leaving 15 bases between them. This CDR3 contains 17 residues. CDR1 SGHNT and CDR2 YYREEE come from the germline V gene (reference sequence). The CDR3 loop is CASSLAGGRLNNSPLHF. CDR3 DNA sequence: TGTGCCAGCAGCTTGGCCGGGGGGCGGCTCAATAATTCACCCCTCCACTTT.

The CDR3 DNA is TGTGCCAGCGGGTATCAGGGGGATTACGAGCAGTACTTC. Translating gives CASGYQGDYEQYF. The rearrangement uses TRBV19 and TRBJ2-7, with TRBD1 matching 7 bases. V lost 9 bases, J lost 4 bases, and 9 bases stayed unmatched. The germline CDR1 and CDR2 sequences are LNHDA and SQIVND (reference sequence). This CDR3 is built from 13 residues.

About this clone itself: Its ends do not fully match the called genes, so a read error is possible. The rearrangement joins TRBV12-3 or TRBV12-4 to TRBJ2-3; 8 bases are a match to TRBD1. There are 12 residues in the CDR3. The CDR3 region is CASSLSTGAFLF. The CDR3 bases are TGTGCCAGCAGTTTATCGACAGGGGCATTCCTTTTT.

CDR3 bases: TGTGCCAGCAGCTCACGACTAGCCGCAAACACCGGGGAGCTGTTTTTT. Its protein product is CASSSRLAANTGELFF. The chain employs TRBV9 and TRBJ2-2, with 7 bases aligning to TRBD2. Germline V CDR1 and CDR2: SGDLS, YYNGEE. CDR3 length: 16 amino acids. Germline trimming cut 4 bases from V and 2 bases from J; bases unmatched to any gene: 8.

On this clone itself: Germline is not matched at one junction end, which may reflect a read error. This rearrangement joins TRBV10-3 to TRBJ2-5; 9 nucleotides align to TRBD2. Germline values: CDR1 ENHRY, CDR2 SYGVKD. The CDR3 length is 12 residues. DNA of the CDR3: TGTGCCATCAGTGAAGTAGCGGGAGCACCGAACTTC. Translation: CAISEVAGAPNF.